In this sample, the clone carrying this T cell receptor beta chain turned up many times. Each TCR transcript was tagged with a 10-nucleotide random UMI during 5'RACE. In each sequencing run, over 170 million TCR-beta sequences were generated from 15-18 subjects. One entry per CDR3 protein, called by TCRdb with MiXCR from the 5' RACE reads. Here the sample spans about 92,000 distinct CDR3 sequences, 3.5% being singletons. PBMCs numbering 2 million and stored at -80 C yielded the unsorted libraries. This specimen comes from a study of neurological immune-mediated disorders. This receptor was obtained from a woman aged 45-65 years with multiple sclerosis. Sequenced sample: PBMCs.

The CDR3 nucleotides are TGCAGTGCCACGGACAGGGCTAGCAATCAGCCCCAGCATTTT. Its translation: CSATDRASNQPQHF. The gene calls are TRBV20-1 and TRBJ1-5, with TRBD1 identical over 8 bases. The CDR3 runs to 14 residues. Germline values: CDR1 DFQATT, CDR2 SNEGSKA (reference sequence). The junction had 4 bases not matched to a gene; V was cut back by 6 bases and J by 0 bases.